The 30 T cell receptor beta chains below were found in one sample sequenced in a study of molecular identifiers for immune sequencing clone quantification. In TCRdb, the PCR reads were re-called with MiXCR into one record per CDR3 protein. The sample comprises approximately 590,000 distinct CDR3 sequences, about 25% of which are singletons, and around 0.78% rests with the top ten. Sequenced: naive CD8+ T cells from blood, with Jurkat cell RNA spiked in. Noted subset: FACS-sorted CD8+CD4-CCR7+CD45RA+ naive T cells. The receptors come from a human donor in good health. Some libraries in this study had Jurkat cell RNA spiked in.

As to this clonotype: It may be a read error: a sequence one base away is much more abundant. This chain connects TRBV7-9 to TRBJ2-7, with D tentatively TRBD2 (6 bases). Germline V gene lookup returns CDR1 SEHNR and CDR2 FQNEAQ (reference sequence). The CDR3 consists of 13 residues. As DNA, the CDR3 is TGTGCCCGCAGCGCCCCGGAGGGTTACGAGCAGTACTTC. Protein product: CARSAPEGYEQYF. The full variable domain, rest sourced from reference TRBV7-9 and TRBJ2-7, is DTGVSQNPRHKITKRGQNVTFRCDPISEHNRLYWYRQTLGQGPEFLTYFQNEAQLEKSRLLSDRFSAERPKGSFSTLEIQRTEQGDSAMYLCARSAPEGYEQYFGPGTRLTVT.

This clonotype was found a few times. The chain employs TRBV20-1 and TRBJ2-7; D might be TRBD1 or TRBD2, each matching 5 bases. Looked up from germline, CDR1 is DFQATT and CDR2 is SNEGSKA (reference sequence). Trimming took 3 bases from V and 2 from J, leaving 14 bases between them. This CDR3 contains 14 residues. The CDR3 is CSASGWGIAYEQYF. The DNA of the CDR3 is TGCAGTGCTAGTGGATGGGGGATAGCCTACGAGCAGTACTTC.

This clonotype was counted a few times. The chain is built from TRBV5-1 and TRBJ2-7; 10 nucleotides agree with TRBD2. Per germline, CDR1 SGHRS and CDR2 YFSETQ. The CDR3 loop spans 16 amino acids. V gave up 0 bases and J gave up 0 bases; unmatched junction bases: 3. The CDR3 nucleotides are TGCGCCAGCAGCTTGGGGGCTAGCGGGAGCTCCTACGAGCAGTACTTC. Its translation: CASSLGASGSSYEQYF.

V gene TRBV5-1 combines with J gene TRBJ2-7; 8 bases are shared with TRBD2. CDR1 is SGHRS, CDR2 YFSETQ, per germline. This CDR3 has 16 amino acids. The J segment lost 4 bases and the V segment lost 4 bases, leaving 13 bases of the junction unmatched. CDR3 amino acids: CASSPGGGPNPYEQYF. In DNA, the CDR3 is TGCGCCAGCAGCCCGGGGGGGGGCCCAAACCCATACGAGCAGTACTTC.

This clonotype was found many times. V is TRBV11-1 and J is TRBJ2-3; 12 bases align to TRBD2. V lost 2 bases to trimming and J lost 7 bases; unmatched junction nucleotides: 7. Germline V CDR1 and CDR2: SGHAT, FQDESV (reference sequence). This CDR3 comprises 16 residues. This chain's CDR3 is CASSLTTSGSRHTQYF. The CDR3 DNA reads as TGTGCCAGCAGCTTAACGACTAGCGGGAGTCGGCATACGCAGTATTTT.

This chain uses TRBV2 with TRBJ2-7; D perhaps matches TRBD2 (6 bases). The CDR3 contains 14 residues. Germline V lookup: CDR1 SNHLY, CDR2 FYNNEI. Trimming shortened V by 8 bases and J by 0 bases, and 14 bases separated the two germline ends. CDR3 bases: TGTGCCAGCCGGTCGGGAGATAGCTCCTACGAGCAGTACTTC. Protein sequence: CASRSGDSSYEQYF.

This clonotype was picked up one time. V and J are TRBV2 and TRBJ2-7, with D perhaps TRBD1 (5 bases). The CDR3 covers 14 residues. Germline CDR1 is SNHLY and CDR2 is FYNNEI. V gave up 3 bases and J gave up 2 bases, with 11 bases separating them. This CDR3 reads CASSDGRGTYEQYF. Here the CDR3 DNA reads TGTGCCAGCAGTGACGGTAGGGGTACCTACGAGCAGTACTTC.

The table lists this clonotype with many counts. The V and J genes are TRBV7-9 and TRBJ1-1; unclear D gene. Germline-derived CDR1 and CDR2 are SEHNR and FQNEAQ (reference sequence). There are 13 residues in the CDR3. Trimming shortened V by 3 bases and J by 3 bases, and 8 bases separated the two germline ends. The CDR3 nucleotides are TGTGCCAGCAGCTTGGTTGGGGACACTGAAGCTTTCTTT. As protein: CASSLVGDTEAFF.

Details on this clonotype: This sequence may be a read error, since a much larger clone differs from it by one base. This rearrangement joins TRBV7-9 to TRBJ1-1; D remains ambiguous. Germline CDR1 is SEHNR and CDR2 is FQNEAQ (reference sequence). This CDR3 is built from 14 residues. CDR3 region: CACSRGLKNTEAFF. The CDR3 DNA follows: TGTGCCTGCAGTAGAGGGCTGAAGAACACTGAAGCTTTCTTT.

This clonotype occurred a few times. The rearrangement uses TRBV10-3 and TRBJ1-2; D is unclear. The germline CDR1 and CDR2 sequences are ENHRY and SYGVKD. The CDR3 has 13 amino acids. Trimming cost V 3 bases and J 3 bases, with 8 bases left between them. For the CDR3, the DNA is TGTGCCATCAGTGATATAGACGACTATGGCTACACCTTC. This encodes CAISDIDDYGYTF.

V and J are TRBV7-6 and TRBJ1-5, with D possibly being TRBD1 (5 bases). Germline CDR1 is SGHVS and CDR2 is FNYEAQ. CDR3 length: 14 amino acids. The V gene lost 1 base and the J gene lost 7 bases, with 11 bases spanning the gap. CDR3 DNA sequence: TGTGCCAGCAGCTTAGGACGGGGCGTCCAGCCCCAGCATTTT. Protein product: CASSLGRGVQPQHF.

In regard to this clonotype: A read error may produce the germline difference seen at one junction end. CDR3 residues: CASSPQGALNTGELFF. The CDR3 DNA is TGTGCTAGCAGCCCACAGGGGGCCCTGAACACCGGGGAGCTGTTTTTT. V is TRBV7-7 and J is TRBJ2-2; 9 bases are a match to TRBD1. Germline V gene lookup returns CDR1 SSHAT and CDR2 FNYEAQ (reference sequence). The CDR3 covers 16 residues.

This clonotype was seen ten or more times. This rearrangement joins TRBV4-2 to TRBJ2-3; the D is unclear. CDR1 is LGHNA and CDR2 is YNFKEQ in the germline V gene. Trimming cost V 1 base and J 6 bases, with 11 bases left between them. CDR3 size: 14 residues. In DNA, the CDR3 is TGTGCCAGCAGCCAAGTCGATTATTCGGATACGCAGTATTTT. Translating it yields CASSQVDYSDTQYF.

With respect to this clonotype: No conserved phenylalanine or tryptophan is present at the end of the CDR3, so a read error is the likely explanation. The rearrangement links TRBV28 to TRBJ2-7; D call uncertain. V gave up 6 bases and J gave up 6 bases, with 15 bases separating them. This CDR3 comprises 13 residues. Looked up from germline, CDR1 is MDHEN and CDR2 is SYDVKM. CDR3 region: CASSTHSGPEQYL. The CDR3 bases are TGTGCCAGCAGCACCCACTCGGGTCCCGAGCAGTACCTC.

To note about this clonotype: This may come from a read error, since a much larger clone is one base off. The V call is TRBV4-3, the J call TRBJ2-7, with D possibly TRBD2 on 7 matching bases. Per the germline V gene, CDR1 is LGHNA and CDR2 is YSLEER. V lost 5 bases and J 3 bases, leaving 17 bases between the germline ends. The CDR3 has 15 residues. The CDR3 here is CASSSRGGEFYEQYF. Here the CDR3 DNA reads TGCGCCAGCAGCTCGAGGGGGGGGGAGTTCTACGAGCAGTACTTC.

This clonotype was counted between two and nine times. CDR3 nucleotides: TGTGCCAGCAGTCTAACGGGACTACACAAAAACATTCAGTACTTC. This gives the protein CASSLTGLHKNIQYF. The V and J genes are TRBV6-2 or TRBV6-3 and TRBJ2-4, with TRBD2 identical over 7 bases. The CDR3 runs to 15 residues. The germline V gene has CDR1 MNHEY and CDR2 SVGEGT. With 5 bases clipped from V and 3 bases from J, the junction kept 7 bases outside the gene matches.

This clonotype was detected many times. The chain carries TRBV7-9 and TRBJ1-4; D is unresolved. Trimming took 3 bases from V and 7 from J, leaving 9 bases between them. The length of the CDR3 is 13 residues. Germline-derived CDR1 and CDR2 are SEHNR and FQNEAQ (reference sequence). CDR3 in amino acids: CASSLPPLEKLFF. The CDR3 coding sequence is TGTGCCAGCAGCTTGCCCCCCCTTGAAAAACTGTTTTTT.

Points on this clonotype: A much more abundant neighbour one base away suggests this may be a read error. The chain couples TRBV7-6 to TRBJ2-5; 7 bases are shared with TRBD2. CDR1 and CDR2 from the germline V gene are SGHVS and FNYEAQ. The CDR3 runs to 17 residues. CDR3 in DNA: TGTGCCAGCAGCTTAGCGCGAGGGAGGGCTGGCCGAGAGGCCCAGTACTTC. Amino acids: CASSLARGRAGREAQYF.

This rearrangement joins TRBV2 to TRBJ2-1; D may match TRBD1 or TRBD2 (5 bases each). The CDR3 has 18 residues. Germline V gives CDR1 SNHLY, CDR2 FYNNEI. The V end lost 4 bases, the J end lost 5 bases, and 24 bases lay between the germline ends. In nucleotides, the CDR3 is TGTGCCAGCAGTGGGAACGAGGGACCGAGAGCCGGAGACAATGAGCAGTTCTTC. Translating it yields CASSGNEGPRAGDNEQFF.

This chain uses TRBV4-1 with TRBJ2-1; tentative D call: TRBD2 (6 bases). The CDR3 runs 16 residues. CDR1 is MGHRA, CDR2 YSYEKL, per germline. V shed 0 bases and J shed 4 bases, with 13 bases lying between them. DNA for the CDR3: TGCGCCAGCAGCCAAGATGGCGGGGCTATGTACAATGAGCAGTTCTTC. Encoded protein: CASSQDGGAMYNEQFF.

This clonotype has a count of ten or more. The chain joins TRBV27 to TRBJ2-4, with D possibly matching TRBD2 (6 bases). Germline assignment: CDR1 MNHEY and CDR2 SMNVEV (reference sequence). V gave up 6 bases and J gave up 1 base, with 16 bases separating them. CDR3 size: 16 residues. The CDR3 protein is CASSQLGSLAKNIQYF. For the CDR3, the DNA is TGTGCCAGCAGCCAACTCGGGAGTCTCGCCAAAAACATTCAGTACTTC.

This rearrangement joins TRBV5-1 to TRBJ1-2, with TRBD1 identical over 11 bases. J lost 5 bases, V lost 2 bases, and 11 bases had no gene match. CDR1 and CDR2 from the germline V gene are SGHRS and YFSETQ. The CDR3 sequence is 17 residues long. In nucleotides, the CDR3 is TGCGCCAGCAGCTTTCCGGGACAGGGGGAAATGGCGTATGGCTACACCTTC. Its protein product is CASSFPGQGEMAYGYTF. The full variable domain, its missing parts supplied by reference TRBV5-1 and TRBJ1-2, is KAGVTQTPRYLIKTRGQQVTLSCSPISGHRSVSWYQQTPGQGLQFLFEYFSETQRNKGNFPGRFSGRQFSNSRSEMNVSTLELGDSALYLCASSFPGQGEMAYGYTFGSGTRLTVV.

In regard to this clonotype: This may stem from a read error, because a much larger clone lies one nucleotide away. V gene TRBV10-2 combines with J gene TRBJ1-1; 7 bases agree with TRBD1. Germline assignment: CDR1 WSHSY and CDR2 SAAADI. The CDR3 has 14 amino acids. The CDR3, as DNA: TGCGCCAGCAGCCCGGAGGGGGCGTATACTGAAGATTTCTTT. Encoded protein: CASSPEGAYTEDFF.

This clonotype was picked up many times. The J gene is TRBJ2-1, the V gene TRBV5-5; 8 bases match TRBD1. Germline values: CDR1 SGHKS, CDR2 YYEKEE (reference sequence). CDR3 size: 14 residues. With V trimmed by 4 bases and J by 3 bases, 3 bases remained unmatched. Written as DNA, the CDR3 is TGTGCCAGCAGCGCGGGACAGGTCTACAATGAGCAGTTCTTC. Its protein product is CASSAGQVYNEQFF.

The table lists this clonotype with many counts. The chain joins TRBV20-1 to TRBJ2-3; 8 nucleotides align to TRBD1. This CDR3 is 14 amino acids long. Germline V gives CDR1 DFQATT, CDR2 SNEGSKA (reference sequence). Trimming at V came to 3 bases and at J to 4 bases, leaving 6 bases not matched to a gene. The CDR3 sequence is CSARTGVLSDTQYF. The CDR3 nucleotides read TGCAGTGCTAGGACAGGGGTCCTCTCAGATACGCAGTATTTT.

This clonotype was counted between two and nine times. The rearrangement joins TRBV9 to TRBJ2-7, with 8 bases identical to TRBD2. With 2 bases clipped from V and 1 base from J, the junction kept 2 bases outside the gene matches. Germline values: CDR1 SGDLS, CDR2 YYNGEE. The CDR3 extends over 14 amino acids. The CDR3 loop reads CASSVSGTSYEQYF. CDR3 DNA: TGTGCCAGCAGCGTTAGCGGGACATCCTACGAGCAGTACTTC.

The sample holds many counts of this clonotype. The chain recombines TRBV10-2 with TRBJ2-5; a possible D gene is TRBD1 (6 bases). CDR3 length: 13 residues. Germline values: CDR1 WSHSY, CDR2 SAAADI. Trimming took 6 bases from V and 1 from J, leaving 9 bases between them. CDR3: CASSRDTQETQYF. CDR3 nucleotides: TGCGCCAGCAGCCGGGACACCCAAGAGACCCAGTACTTC.

This clonotype was counted between two and nine times. The rearrangement links TRBV28 to TRBJ2-6; 7 bases are a match to TRBD1. With 4 bases clipped from V and 0 bases from J, the junction kept 6 bases outside the gene matches. Germline CDR1 and CDR2: MDHEN and SYDVKM. There are 17 residues in the CDR3. The CDR3 spells CASSSGQAISGANVLTF. DNA for the CDR3: TGTGCCAGCAGTTCCGGACAGGCGATCTCTGGGGCCAACGTCCTGACTTTC.

The sample holds a few counts of this clonotype. This sequence joins TRBV19 and TRBJ1-4; a possible D gene is TRBD1 (6 bases). The V end lost 5 bases, the J end lost 12 bases, and 25 bases lay between the germline ends. CDR3 size: 16 residues. Per germline, CDR1 LNHDA and CDR2 SQIVND (reference sequence). The CDR3 DNA is TGTGCCAGTAGTCTCACAGCACAGGGTTTTTCTTCGGAACTGTTTTTT. Translating it yields CASSLTAQGFSSELFF.

To note about this clonotype: A junction boundary mismatches the germline segment, possibly from a read error. The chain combines TRBV6-5 with TRBJ2-5; the D gene is possibly TRBD1 (6 bases). CDR1 MNHEY and CDR2 SVGAGI come from the germline V gene. The CDR3 has 13 residues. The DNA of the CDR3 is TGTGCCAGCCAGCGGACAGAACAAGAGATCCAGTACTTC. Translated: CASQRTEQEIQYF.